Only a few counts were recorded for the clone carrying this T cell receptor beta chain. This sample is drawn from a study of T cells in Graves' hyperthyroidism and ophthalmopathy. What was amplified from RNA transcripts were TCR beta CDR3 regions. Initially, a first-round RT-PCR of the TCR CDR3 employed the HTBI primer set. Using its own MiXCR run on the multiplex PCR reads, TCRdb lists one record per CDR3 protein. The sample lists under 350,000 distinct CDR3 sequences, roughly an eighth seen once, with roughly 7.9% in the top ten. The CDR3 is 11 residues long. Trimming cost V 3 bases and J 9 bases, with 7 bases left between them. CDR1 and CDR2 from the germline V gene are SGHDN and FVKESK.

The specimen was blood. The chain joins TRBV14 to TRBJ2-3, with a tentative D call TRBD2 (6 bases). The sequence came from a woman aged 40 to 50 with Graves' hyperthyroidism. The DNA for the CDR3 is TGTGCCAGCAGCCACGCGGGAACGCAGTATTTT. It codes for CASSHAGTQYF.